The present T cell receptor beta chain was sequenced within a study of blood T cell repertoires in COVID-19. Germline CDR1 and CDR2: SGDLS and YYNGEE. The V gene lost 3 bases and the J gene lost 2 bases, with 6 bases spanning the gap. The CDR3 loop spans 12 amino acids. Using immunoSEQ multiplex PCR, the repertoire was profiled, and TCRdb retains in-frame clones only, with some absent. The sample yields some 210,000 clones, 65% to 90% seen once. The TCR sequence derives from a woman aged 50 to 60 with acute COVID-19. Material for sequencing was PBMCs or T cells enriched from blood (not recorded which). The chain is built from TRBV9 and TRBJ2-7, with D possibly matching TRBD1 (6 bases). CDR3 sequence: CASSGTAYEQYF. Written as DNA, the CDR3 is TGTGCCAGCAGCGGGACAGCCTACGAGCAGTACTTC.